This T cell receptor (beta chain) came from a study of blood T cells in healthy people across ages. Combining a sample-barcoded 5' primer with a J-beta primer mix, a second PCR ran for 7 to 11 cycles. Each CDR3 protein gets one entry after TCRdb re-called the 5' RACE reads with MiXCR. The repertoire includes about a million distinct CDR3 sequences, more than 30% of them detected once, and 10% to 15% sits in the top ten. The CDR3 covers 13 residues. V was cut by 5 bases and J by 5 bases, with 13 bases left in between. CDR1 and CDR2 from the germline V gene are LGHNA and YSLEER. The receptor was isolated from a man between 18 and 35 years old in good health. The source material was blood. The gene calls are TRBV4-3 and TRBJ2-7; D unresolved. CDR3 sequence (DNA): TGCGCCAGCAGCTCCGGGCTTTGGGACGAGCAGTACTTC. Its protein is CASSSGLWDEQYF.